One and the same sample provided the 17 T cell receptor beta chains below, sequenced in a study of blood T cell repertoires in COVID-19. TCRdb keeps only in-frame clones here, not all; method: immunoSEQ multiplex PCR. Of about 320,000 clones listed, over 85% are singletons. What was sequenced was PBMCs or T cells enriched from blood (not recorded which). The receptors were gathered from a man aged 55 to 70 who had recovered from COVID-19.

V is TRBV5-5 and J is TRBJ1-1; 10 bases fit TRBD1. Germline V lookup: CDR1 SGHKS, CDR2 YYEKEE (reference sequence). This CDR3 comprises 16 residues. Trimming took 3 bases from V and 11 from J; bases not matched to a gene: 16. The CDR3 sequence: CASSYFRTGGAWDAFF. The CDR3 DNA reads as TGTGCCAGCAGCTATTTCCGGACAGGGGGTGCTTGGGATGCTTTCTTT.

V usage is TRBV6-5 and J usage is TRBJ1-4, with 7 nucleotides matching TRBD1. The J segment lost 8 bases and the V segment lost 6 bases, leaving 12 bases of the junction unmatched. The CDR3 has 15 amino acids. CDR1 and CDR2 (germline): MNHEY, SVGAGI. Here the CDR3 reads CASSTTQGLGEKLFF. The DNA for the CDR3 is TGTGCCAGCAGCACTACACAGGGGTTGGGGGAAAAACTGTTTTTT.

The chain carries TRBV6-5 and TRBJ2-7; the match to TRBD1 covers 9 bases. The trim removed 6 bases at V and 4 bases at J, leaving 10 bases unmatched. Germline V gene sequence: CDR1 MNHEY, CDR2 SVGAGI. The CDR3 is made up of 15 amino acids. The CDR3 spells CASSRRRDRAYEQYF. In DNA form, the CDR3 reads TGTGCCAGCAGCCGTAGACGGGACAGGGCATACGAGCAGTACTTC.

The CDR3 reads CASSLDRSITEAFF. The CDR3 coding sequence is TGTGCCAGCAGCTTGGACAGATCGATTACTGAAGCTTTCTTT. V usage is TRBV5-4 and J usage is TRBJ1-1; D remains ambiguous. The CDR3 totals 14 residues. Germline CDR1 is SGHNT and CDR2 is YYREEE (reference sequence). V was clipped by 0 bases and J by 5 bases, with 11 bases between them.

This chain links TRBV9 with TRBJ2-1, with D perhaps TRBD2 (5 bases). Between the trimmed V and J ends, which lost 0 bases and 5 bases, there was a span of 9 bases. The germline V gene encodes CDR1 SGDLS and CDR2 YYNGEE. This CDR3 region has 14 residues. The CDR3 loop is CASSVALEDNEQFF. In nucleotides, the CDR3 is TGTGCCAGCAGCGTAGCTTTGGAGGACAATGAGCAGTTCTTC.

The rearrangement uses TRBV30 and TRBJ2-7; D is uncertain. The CDR3 is 11 amino acids. Germline V gene data show CDR1 as GTSNPN and CDR2 as SVGIG (reference sequence). The V gene lost 0 bases and the J gene lost 7 bases, with 7 bases spanning the gap. The CDR3 reads CAWSVGQEQYF. The CDR3, as DNA: TGTGCCTGGAGTGTTGGTCAGGAGCAGTACTTC. The full variable domain, rest sourced from reference TRBV30 and TRBJ2-7, is SQTIHQWPATLVQPVGSPLSLECTVEGTSNPNLYWYRQAAGRGLQLLFYSVGIGQISSEVPQNLSASRPQDRQFILSSKKLLLSDSGFYLCAWSVGQEQYFGPGTRLTVT.

V and J are TRBV6-5 and TRBJ2-5; no reliable D call. The germline V gene encodes CDR1 MNHEY and CDR2 SVGAGI. CDR3 length equals 10 residues. The V end lost 6 bases, the J end lost 4 bases, and 3 bases lay between the germline ends. DNA for the CDR3: TGTGCCAGCAGCCTAGAGACCCAGTACTTC. Translated, it gives CASSLETQYF.

The chain couples TRBV27 to TRBJ2-1, with D perhaps matching TRBD1 (5 bases). With 1 base removed from V and 4 bases from J, the gap between germline ends came to 8 bases. Looked up from germline, CDR1 is MNHEY and CDR2 is SMNVEV (reference sequence). This CDR3 has 14 amino acids. The DNA of the CDR3 is TGTGCCAGCAGTTTATGGCAGGGTTACAATGAGCAGTTCTTC. It is translated as CASSLWQGYNEQFF.

The CDR3 bases are TGTGCCAGCAGCCCCGGGAGGTTCACTGAAGCTTTCTTT. Translated, it gives CASSPGRFTEAFF. This chain links TRBV3-1 (or the pseudogene TRBV3-2) with TRBJ1-1; D not resolved. This CDR3 contains 13 residues. Deletions cut 4 bases from V and 4 bases from J, with 10 bases between. CDR1 and CDR2 (germline): LGHDT, YNNKEL (reference sequence).

The chain joins TRBV10-3 to TRBJ2-1; 14 nucleotides match TRBD2. Germline CDR1 reads ENHRY; CDR2 reads SYGVKD. V lost 0 bases, J lost 9 bases, and 7 bases stayed unmatched. The CDR3 has 17 residues. The CDR3 here is CAISESGTSGRSGEQFF. CDR3 sequence (DNA): TGTGCCATCAGTGAGTCTGGGACTAGCGGGAGAAGTGGTGAGCAGTTCTTC.

J is TRBJ1-5 and V is TRBV19, with unresolved D. CDR3 size: 15 residues. V shed 2 bases and J shed 4 bases, with 12 bases lying between them. Germline V CDR1 and CDR2: LNHDA, SQIVND (reference sequence). The CDR3 sequence: CASSIFNARNQPQHF. The CDR3 nucleotides read TGTGCCAGTAGTATATTCAACGCCAGAAATCAGCCCCAGCATTTT.

This clone was counted between two and nine times. The V and J genes are TRBV7-9 and TRBJ2-7; weak D call: TRBD1 (5 bases). Germline assignment: CDR1 SEHNR and CDR2 FQNEAQ (reference sequence). Trimming took off 5 bases at V and 2 bases at J, with 10 bases between the two ends. The CDR3 has 13 amino acids. The CDR3 reads CASSPARAYEQYF. DNA for the CDR3: TGTGCCAGCAGCCCCGCCAGGGCCTACGAGCAGTACTTC.

The chain couples TRBV18 to TRBJ2-7, with 10 bases that match TRBD2. Germline V lookup: CDR1 KGHSH, CDR2 LQKENI. Trimming removed 3 bases from V and 6 bases from J; junction bases left unmatched: 2. This CDR3 has 13 residues. The CDR3 loop is CASSPTSGIEQYF. The CDR3 DNA follows: TGTGCCAGCTCACCCACTAGCGGGATCGAGCAGTACTTC.

This clone was detected only a few times. The V gene is TRBV6-2 or TRBV6-3, the J gene TRBJ1-2; TRBD1 matches at 7 bases. Germline values: CDR1 MNHEY, CDR2 SVGEGT. The trim removed 6 bases at V and 3 bases at J, leaving 10 bases unmatched. This CDR3 region has 15 residues. The CDR3 nucleotides read TGTGCCAGCAGACCTTACCGGGACAGAGACTATGGCTACACCTTC. Translating it yields CASRPYRDRDYGYTF.

The rearrangement joins TRBV30 to TRBJ1-3, with D possibly being TRBD1 (6 bases). Trimming pared 8 bases from V and 7 bases from J, leaving 18 bases between. The CDR3 is 13 residues long. Germline lookup yields CDR1 GTSNPN and CDR2 SVGIG (reference sequence). CDR3 sequence (DNA): TGTGCCCGTCGGGGGGCCGTTGGGAACACCATATATTTT. Its protein product is CARRGAVGNTIYF.

This chain uses TRBV18 with TRBJ2-3; TRBD1 agrees at 9 bases. CDR1 and CDR2 (germline): KGHSH, LQKENI. The CDR3 consists of 16 residues. With V trimmed by 4 bases and J by 4 bases, 9 bases remained unmatched. The CDR3 coding sequence is TGTGCCAGCTCACGAACTGACAGGGGGTTCGCAGATACGCAGTATTTT. Translation gives CASSRTDRGFADTQYF.

The chain recombines TRBV5-4 with TRBJ2-7, with a possible D match to TRBD1 (6 bases). Germline CDR1 reads SGHNT; CDR2 reads YYREEE (reference sequence). V was cut by 4 bases and J by 1 base, with 9 bases left in between. CDR3 length: 13 residues. CDR3 DNA: TGTGCCAGCAGCGTCAGGGGTTCCTACGAGCAGTACTTC. This codes for CASSVRGSYEQYF.